Below are 32 T cell receptor beta chains sequenced from a single sample in a study of patients and donors after allogeneic stem cell transplantation. TCRdb used MiXCR to reprocess the RT-PCR reads, holding one entry per CDR3 protein. Of some 30,000 distinct CDR3 sequences detected, less than 45% appear once; the ten largest clones hold 76%. Sequencing input: blood, either unsorted or a sorted T cell fraction (not recorded which). The receptor source for this set is a human donor who was either an allogeneic HSCT recipient or a stem cell or donor lymphocyte infusion donor (not recorded which). It is not recorded whose cells these are; they may come from a transplant donor.

This clonotype appeared a single time. This sequence joins TRBV6-2 or TRBV6-3 and TRBJ1-5; possible D gene TRBD1, 5 bases. Looked up from germline, CDR1 is MNHEY and CDR2 is SVGEGT. The CDR3 is made up of 14 amino acids. Trimming removed 7 bases at V and 7 bases at J, with 17 bases between. CDR3 coding DNA: TGTGCCAGCACCCGGGACGCCAGTTGGCAGCCCCAGCATTTT. Protein sequence: CASTRDASWQPQHF.

The chain employs TRBV10-3 and TRBJ2-7, with TRBD1 identical over 8 bases. CDR3 length: 15 amino acids. From germline, CDR1 is ENHRY and CDR2 SYGVKD. The J segment lost 0 bases and the V segment lost 5 bases, leaving 6 bases of the junction unmatched. The CDR3 DNA follows: TGTGCCATCAGTAACAGGGGGAACAGCTCCTACGAGCAGTACGTC. Amino acids: CAISNRGNSSYEQYV.

In this sample, this clonotype turned up a few times. The chain employs TRBV24-1 and TRBJ2-1, with D uncertain. Germline loops: CDR1 KGHDR, CDR2 SFDVKD. The V end was cut by 0 bases, the J end by 8 bases, with 4 bases between. CDR3 length equals 12 residues. CDR3 sequence: CATSDLPYEQFF. The DNA of the CDR3 is TGTGCCACCAGTGATTTGCCGTATGAGCAGTTCTTC.

The V call is TRBV20-1, the J call TRBJ2-7; the D is unclear. The CDR3 covers 14 residues. Germline CDR1 reads DFQATT; CDR2 reads SNEGSKA (reference sequence). Trimming took 0 bases from V and 7 from J, leaving 16 bases between them. The CDR3 region has the DNA TGCAGTGCTAGAGAAGACGGCCCCTTGGGAGAGCAGTACTTC. It is translated as CSAREDGPLGEQYF.

The CDR3: CASSYRLQETQYF. For the CDR3, the DNA is TGTGCCAGCAGTTACCGTCTCCAAGAGACCCAGTACTTC. The rearrangement joins TRBV12-3 or TRBV12-4 to TRBJ2-5, with unresolved D. This CDR3 is 13 amino acids long. V lost 4 bases to trimming and J lost 1 base, with 7 bases between them.

The rearrangement joins TRBV30 to TRBJ2-3; perhaps TRBD1 as D (5 bases). Trimming cost V 5 bases and J 0 bases, with 12 bases left between them. The CDR3 runs to 14 residues. Germline V gene lookup returns CDR1 GTSNPN and CDR2 SVGIG (reference sequence). In DNA, the CDR3 is TGTGCCTGGGGTTCAGGGTTGAGCACAGATACGCAGTATTTT. Translation: CAWGSGLSTDTQYF.

The J gene is TRBJ1-5, the V gene TRBV5-6, with D perhaps TRBD1 (5 bases). V was shortened by 2 bases and J by 6 bases, with 12 bases between the two germline ends. This CDR3 has 14 amino acids. Germline CDR1 and CDR2: SGHDT and YYEEEE. The DNA for the CDR3 is TGTGCCAGCAGCTTCTCGCCAGGGTTTCAGCCCCAGCATTTT. This codes for CASSFSPGFQPQHF.

This sequence joins TRBV4-3 and TRBJ2-4; the D gene is possibly TRBD2 (6 bases). The CDR3 is 15 residues long. Deletions cut 0 bases from V and 5 bases from J, with 11 bases between. The germline V gene has CDR1 LGHNA and CDR2 YSLEER. The CDR3 region has the DNA TGCGCCAGCAGCCAAGACCTAGCGCATCAAAACATTCAGTACTTC. Translation: CASSQDLAHQNIQYF.

This clonotype has a handful of counts. V and J are TRBV5-6 and TRBJ1-1, with D possibly TRBD1 on 5 matching bases. Germline V gene sequence: CDR1 SGHDT, CDR2 YYEEEE. The CDR3 has 13 amino acids. V was clipped by 1 base and J by 5 bases, with 9 bases between them. The CDR3 sequence: CASSLKGRTEAFF. The CDR3 DNA reads TGTGCCAGCAGCTTGAAGGGGAGGACTGAAGCTTTCTTT.

This chain uses TRBV5-6 with TRBJ2-7; TRBD1 matches at 8 bases. This CDR3 has 15 amino acids. The V gene's germline CDR1 is SGHDT and CDR2 YYEEEE. V lost 1 base to trimming and J lost 4 bases; unmatched junction nucleotides: 7. CDR3 sequence reads: CASSLFDRGSYEQYF. The DNA for the CDR3 is TGTGCCAGCAGCTTGTTTGACAGGGGATCATACGAGCAGTACTTC. Filled out from reference TRBV5-6 and TRBJ2-7, the complete variable domain reads DAGVTQSPTHLIKTRGQQVTLRCSPKSGHDTVSWYQQALGQGPQFIFQYYEEEERQRGNFPDRFSGHQFPNYSSELNVNALLLGDSALYLCASSLFDRGSYEQYFGPGTRLTVT.

The genes are TRBV6-6 and TRBJ1-5; D gene ambiguous. The CDR3 consists of 13 residues. V lost 4 bases, J lost 7 bases, and 11 bases lay in between. Germline V CDR1 and CDR2: MNHNY, SVGAGI (reference sequence). The CDR3 nucleotides read TGTGCCAGCAGTTCAGAAGGACGCCAGCCCCAGCATTTT. It encodes CASSSEGRQPQHF.

The rearrangement joins TRBV9 to TRBJ2-3; D remains ambiguous. The germline V and J ends were trimmed by 4 bases and 1 base, with 7 bases remaining between them. The CDR3 runs 13 residues. Germline CDR1 is SGDLS and CDR2 is YYNGEE. CDR3: CASSIRGTDTQYF. In DNA form, the CDR3 reads TGTGCCAGCAGCATTCGGGGCACAGATACGCAGTATTTT.

This clonotype was recorded only once. The chain is built from TRBV27 and TRBJ2-2; D is unresolved. CDR1 and CDR2 from the germline V gene are MNHEY and SMNVEV (reference sequence). Trimming took off 3 bases at V and 8 bases at J, with 7 bases between the two ends. This CDR3 has 12 residues. CDR3 DNA sequence: TGTGCCAGCAGTTTGACCTGGGGGGAGCTGTTTTTT. Protein product: CASSLTWGELFF.

V gene TRBV10-3 combines with J gene TRBJ1-1, with TRBD1 as a possible D gene (5 bases). Germline CDR1 is ENHRY and CDR2 is SYGVKD. Trimming pared 3 bases from V and 5 bases from J, leaving 19 bases between. CDR3 size: 16 residues. The CDR3 spells CAISDVDGAAGTEAFF. The CDR3 DNA sequence: TGTGCCATCAGTGACGTCGATGGGGCGGCTGGGACTGAAGCTTTCTTT.

This clonotype is a singleton in its sample. J is TRBJ1-5 and V is TRBV12-3 or TRBV12-4; TRBD1 is a possible D gene (5 bases). There are 15 residues in the CDR3. The V and J ends lost 1 base and 2 bases respectively, with 9 bases between them. CDR3: CASSLEGAGNQPQHF. The CDR3 coding sequence is TGTGCCAGCAGTTTAGAAGGGGCGGGCAATCAGCCCCAGCATTTT.

Points on this clonotype: Given the absence of the conserved phenylalanine or tryptophan at the CDR3 end, a read error is likely. The gene calls are TRBV7-6 and TRBJ1-5; D gene uncertain. V was clipped by 0 bases and J by 6 bases, with 6 bases between them. Germline CDR1 and CDR2: SGHVS and FNYEAQ. The CDR3 spans 13 residues. CDR3: CASSLALLQPQHS. Written as DNA, the CDR3 is TGTGCCAGCAGCTTAGCTCTGCTTCAGCCCCAGCATTCT.

The chain is built from TRBV24-1 and TRBJ2-5, with TRBD1 as a possible D gene (6 bases). The V gene lost 7 bases and the J gene lost 4 bases, with 18 bases spanning the gap. This CDR3 spans 15 amino acids. Germline CDR1 and CDR2: KGHDR and SFDVKD. CDR3 sequence reads: CATRDTRGGGETQYF. CDR3 DNA: TGTGCCACCAGAGACACCAGGGGTGGAGGAGAGACCCAGTACTTC.

The chain employs TRBV18 and TRBJ1-5; D unresolved. V lost 3 bases, J lost 6 bases, and 9 bases lay in between. The CDR3 has 13 amino acids. The germline V gene has CDR1 KGHSH and CDR2 LQKENI. The DNA of the CDR3 is TGTGCCAGCTCACCCCCGAATCGTCAGCCCCAGCATTTT. It encodes CASSPPNRQPQHF.

The chain employs TRBV5-5 and TRBJ2-5, with 8 nucleotides matching TRBD1. Unmatched junction bases numbered 8, after V lost 2 bases and J lost 5 bases. Germline values: CDR1 SGHKS, CDR2 YYEKEE (reference sequence). The CDR3 runs to 15 residues. The CDR3 DNA reads TGTGCCAGCAGCTTTGTCGTCAGGGGGCGTGAGACCCAGTACTTC. Protein: CASSFVVRGRETQYF. Using reference TRBV5-5 and TRBJ2-5 for the parts outside the CDR3, the full variable domain is DAGVTQSPTHLIKTRGQQVTLRCSPISGHKSVSWYQQVLGQGPQFIFQYYEKEERGRGNFPDRFSARQFPNYSSELNVNALLLGDSALYLCASSFVVRGRETQYFGPGTRLLVL.

This clonotype was observed at least ten times. The chain has TRBV3-1 and TRBJ2-5; the D is unclear. The CDR3 is 13 residues long. V was cut by 5 bases and J by 3 bases, with 10 bases left in between. Germline CDR1 and CDR2: LGHDT and YNNKEL (reference sequence). The CDR3 sequence: CASSEGQKETQYF. CDR3 bases: TGTGCCAGCAGCGAAGGCCAGAAAGAGACCCAGTACTTC.

The chain couples TRBV20-1 to TRBJ1-5; D not resolved. Germline lookup yields CDR1 DFQATT and CDR2 SNEGSKA (reference sequence). Trimming stripped 1 base from V and 5 bases from J, with 9 bases between. The CDR3 contains 13 residues. In DNA, the CDR3 is TGCAGTGCTAGAGGGACGGTATATCAGCCCCAGCATTTT. As protein: CSARGTVYQPQHF.

This chain connects TRBV28 to TRBJ2-2; TRBD1 aligns across 10 bases. The germline CDR1 and CDR2 sequences are MDHEN and SYDVKM. J was trimmed by 5 bases and V by 6 bases; bases with no gene match: 9. The CDR3 length is 16 residues. CDR3 protein: CASSQSGQGETGELFF. The CDR3 DNA follows: TGTGCCAGCAGCCAATCCGGACAGGGGGAAACCGGGGAGCTGTTTTTT.

The chain employs TRBV7-9 and TRBJ2-2; the D is unclear. This CDR3 comprises 12 residues. Trimming removed 1 base from V and 6 bases from J, with 3 bases in between. The germline gives CDR1 SEHNR, CDR2 FQNEAQ (reference sequence). The CDR3 bases are TGTGCCAGCAGCTTAGAGGCCGGGGAGCTGTTTTTT. Translated: CASSLEAGELFF.

This chain uses TRBV29-1 with TRBJ1-1; 9 bases are shared with TRBD1. CDR1 is SQVTM, CDR2 ANQGSEA, per germline. J lost 0 bases, V lost 4 bases, and 9 bases had no gene match. This CDR3 has 16 amino acids. The DNA for the CDR3 is TGCAGCGTTGCGGGGACAGGGAAATACCTGAACACTGAAGCTTTCTTT. It yields the protein CSVAGTGKYLNTEAFF.

The chain is built from TRBV20-1 and TRBJ1-5; D is unclear. CDR3 length: 14 amino acids. The V end was cut by 0 bases, the J end by 3 bases, with 9 bases between. Germline V gene data show CDR1 as DFQATT and CDR2 as SNEGSKA (reference sequence). CDR3 in amino acids: CSAREYRTNQPQHF. The CDR3 coding sequence is TGCAGTGCTAGAGAATATAGGACCAATCAGCCCCAGCATTTT.

The chain carries TRBV15 and TRBJ2-7; D is uncertain. V shed 5 bases and J shed 1 base, with 15 bases lying between them. Germline V lookup: CDR1 LNHNV, CDR2 YYDKDF (reference sequence). The CDR3 sequence is 15 residues long. The CDR3 bases are TGTGCCACCAGCCCAAAAAGGTCCTCTTCCTACGAGCAGTACGTC. Amino acids: CATSPKRSSSYEQYV.

The genes are TRBV7-2 and TRBJ1-4, with D hard to call. Deletions cut 4 bases from V and 8 bases from J, with 14 bases between. The length of the CDR3 is 14 residues. Germline V CDR1 and CDR2: SGHTA, FQGNSA. CDR3 DNA: TGTGCCAGCAGCTCCTCCCCTCCGCGGGAAAAACTGTTTTTT. It codes for CASSSSPPREKLFF. The full variable domain, with the rest looked up from reference TRBV7-2 and TRBJ1-4, is GAGVSQSPSNKVTEKGKDVELRCDPISGHTALYWYRQSLGQGLEFLIYFQGNSAPDKSGLPSDRFSAERTGGSVSTLTIQRTQQEDSAVYLCASSSSPPREKLFFGSGTQLSVL.

A few counts support this clonotype. J is TRBJ1-1 and V is TRBV7-9; 9 bases match TRBD1. Looked up from germline, CDR1 is SEHNR and CDR2 is FQNEAQ (reference sequence). The CDR3 contains 16 residues. The V gene end was trimmed by 7 bases and the J gene end by 5 bases; junction bases not matched to a gene: 14. In DNA, the CDR3 is TGTGCCAGCACCAGGACTACAACAGGGGGCGGGACTGAAGCTTTCTTT. This encodes CASTRTTTGGGTEAFF.

The DNA of the CDR3 is TGTGCCAGCAGCCAAGATCCTAGCGGACGCCTAAAAGAGACCCAGTACTTC. Translation gives CASSQDPSGRLKETQYF. The chain has TRBV4-2 and TRBJ2-5; 7 bases match TRBD2. This CDR3 contains 17 residues. J gave up 3 bases and V 0 bases, and 10 bases lay outside the gene matches. The germline V gene encodes CDR1 LGHNA and CDR2 YNFKEQ.

There are a few counts of this clonotype. The chain combines TRBV15 with TRBJ1-5; TRBD1 matches 8 bases. Trimming at V came to 3 bases and at J to 7 bases, leaving 11 bases not matched to a gene. Germline CDR1 and CDR2: LNHNV and YYDKDF (reference sequence). This CDR3 comprises 16 residues. The CDR3 sequence: CATSSGRDRSRQPQHF. The DNA for the CDR3 is TGTGCCACCAGCAGTGGCAGGGACAGGTCAAGGCAGCCCCAGCATTTT.

The chain joins TRBV12-3 or TRBV12-4 to TRBJ2-1; 9 nucleotides align to TRBD2. This CDR3 has 14 amino acids. Germline trimming cut 5 bases from V and 3 bases from J; bases unmatched to any gene: 2. Here the CDR3 DNA reads TGTGCCAGCAGTCAGCGGGGGGACTACAATGAGCAGTTCTTC. Its translation is CASSQRGDYNEQFF.

This clonotype was detected only once. The chain combines TRBV5-5 with TRBJ1-1; 10 bases agree with TRBD1. The CDR3 is 16 residues long. Germline-derived CDR1 and CDR2 are SGHKS and YYEKEE (reference sequence). The V segment lost 4 bases and the J segment 0 bases; nucleotides outside the gene matches: 6. The CDR3 coding sequence is TGTGCCAGCAGCCCTCGACAGGGGGCGATGAACACTGAAGCTTTCTTT. This sequence encodes CASSPRQGAMNTEAFF.